One sample yielded the 3 T cell receptor beta chains listed below, sequenced in a study of cytomegalovirus exposure and HLA in healthy donors. The protocol was immunoSEQ multiplex PCR, while the TCRdb copy is restricted to in-frame clones and leaves out a portion. This sample has 150,000 to 250,000 clones, with about 81% found just once. Sequencing used PBMCs. The source is a woman in her twenties or thirties in good health and CMV-seronegative.

Ten or more counts support this clone. The same CDR3 is also encoded by other DNA sequences in this sample. The V gene is TRBV18, the J gene TRBJ1-1, with 9 positions matching TRBD1. Germline CDR1 reads KGHSH; CDR2 reads LQKENI. The CDR3 is 15 amino acids. V shed 3 bases, J shed 1 base, and the junction held 3 bases outside the gene matches. The CDR3 DNA sequence: TGTGCCAGCTCACCCCGGACAGGGGAGAACACTGAAGCTTTCTTT. Protein sequence: CASSPRTGENTEAFF. The variable domain in full, with the rest retrieved from reference TRBV18 and TRBJ1-1, is NAGVMQNPRHLVRRRGQEARLRCSPMKGHSHVYWYRQLPEEGLKFMVYLQKENIIDESGMPKERFSAEFPKEGPSILRIQQVVRGDSAAYFCASSPRTGENTEAFFGQGTRLTVV.

This rearrangement joins TRBV4-1 to TRBJ2-5; tentatively, D is TRBD1 (7 bases). The CDR3 is 14 amino acids. V shed 4 bases and J shed 4 bases, with 13 bases lying between them. CDR1 is MGHRA and CDR2 is YSYEKL in the germline V gene. The CDR3 spells CASSRPGGGETQYF. CDR3 coding DNA: TGCGCCAGCAGCCGCCCAGGGGGAGGAGAGACCCAGTACTTC.

This chain connects TRBV30 to TRBJ1-2; 9 positions match TRBD1. After removal of 4 bases from V and 7 bases from J, the junction contained 7 bases not matched to a gene. The CDR3 consists of 13 residues. Germline CDR1 and CDR2: GTSNPN and SVGIG (reference sequence). The CDR3 loop reads CAWNPQGARGYTF. The CDR3 DNA sequence: TGTGCCTGGAACCCACAGGGGGCGCGTGGCTACACCTTC.